The T cell receptor beta chain under discussion was sequenced for a study of blood T cell repertoires in COVID-19. Assay used: immunoSEQ multiplex PCR; TCRdb lists only in-frame clones, some missing. Of approximately 230,000 clones listed, approximately 82% are singletons. This CDR3 is built from 13 residues. The germline V and J ends were trimmed by 6 bases and 5 bases, with 11 bases remaining between them. Germline loops: CDR1 KGHSH, CDR2 LQKENI. Residents of 20 to 25 US areas, aged roughly 18 to 89 years, made up the participants. The recovered donors of Cohort 3 showed two negative PCRs, clearance, or symptom resolution.

The sequenced material came from PBMCs or T cells enriched from blood (not recorded which). The chain employs TRBV18 and TRBJ2-1; D gene unclear. The TCR comes from a man aged 35-49 years who had recovered from COVID-19. The CDR3 DNA follows: TGTGCCAGCTCCCTCAGAAATGACAATGAGCAGTTCTTC. Its protein is CASSLRNDNEQFF.